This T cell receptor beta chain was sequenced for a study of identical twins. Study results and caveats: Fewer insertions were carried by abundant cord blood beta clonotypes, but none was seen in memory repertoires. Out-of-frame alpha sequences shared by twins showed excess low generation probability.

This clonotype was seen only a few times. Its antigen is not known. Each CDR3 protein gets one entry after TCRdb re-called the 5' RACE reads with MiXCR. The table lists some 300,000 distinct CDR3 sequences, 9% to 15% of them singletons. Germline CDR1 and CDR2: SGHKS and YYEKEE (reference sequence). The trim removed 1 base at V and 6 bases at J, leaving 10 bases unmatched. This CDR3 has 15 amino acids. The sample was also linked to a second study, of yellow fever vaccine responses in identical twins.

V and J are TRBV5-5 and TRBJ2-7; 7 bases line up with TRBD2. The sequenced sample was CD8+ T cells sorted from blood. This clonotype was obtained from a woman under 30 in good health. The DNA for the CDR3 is TGTGCCAGCAGCTTGAGGGAGGGCCTAATCGGCGAGCAGTACTTC. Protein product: CASSLREGLIGEQYF. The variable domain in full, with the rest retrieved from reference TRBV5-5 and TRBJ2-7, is DAGVTQSPTHLIKTRGQQVTLRCSPISGHKSVSWYQQVLGQGPQFIFQYYEKEERGRGNFPDRFSARQFPNYSSELNVNALLLGDSALYLCASSLREGLIGEQYFGPGTRLTVT.